The next 24 T cell receptor beta chains were all read from a single sample in a study of blood T cell repertoires in COVID-19. Produced via immunoSEQ multiplex PCR; TCRdb's table is partial and in-frame only. The sample records tens of thousands of clones, around 80% being singletons. Material for sequencing was peripheral blood. The source of these receptors is a human donor in a cohort sampled during active COVID-19.

This clone was observed a single time. The chain employs TRBV10-3 and TRBJ1-6; D perhaps matches TRBD1 (6 bases). Trimming left V 4 bases short and J 7 bases short, with 11 bases between. The length of the CDR3 is 14 residues. CDR1 is ENHRY and CDR2 is SYGVKD in the germline V gene. The CDR3 here is CAISGDTANSPLHF. CDR3 nucleotide sequence: TGTGCCATCAGTGGGGACACCGCGAATTCACCCCTCCACTTT.

This rearrangement joins TRBV4-2 to TRBJ1-4; D is perhaps TRBD1 (5 bases). This CDR3 is 13 amino acids long. V dropped 2 bases and J dropped 7 bases, with 8 bases sitting between them. The germline CDR1 and CDR2 sequences are LGHNA and YNFKEQ. The CDR3 is CASSQRQTEKLFF. DNA for the CDR3: TGTGCCAGCAGCCAACGACAGACTGAAAAACTGTTTTTT.

The chain combines TRBV20-1 with TRBJ1-1, with unresolved D. CDR3 size: 9 residues. Germline V gene sequence: CDR1 DFQATT, CDR2 SNEGSKA (reference sequence). CDR3 in amino acids: CSPDTEAFF. CDR3 nucleotide sequence: TGCAGCCCCGACACTGAAGCTTTCTTT.

This clone was counted once. The chain uses TRBV30 and TRBJ1-3; 7 positions agree with TRBD1. CDR1 GTSNPN and CDR2 SVGIG come from the germline V gene (reference sequence). The CDR3 sequence is 14 residues long. J gave up 2 bases and V 3 bases, and 4 bases lay outside the gene matches. The CDR3 loop is CAWSQGQPGNTIYF. CDR3 nucleotides: TGTGCCTGGAGCCAGGGACAGCCTGGAAACACCATATATTTT.

The chain joins TRBV7-9 to TRBJ2-1; 12 bases are a match to TRBD2. CDR1 is SEHNR, CDR2 FQNEAQ, per germline (reference sequence). The V gene end was trimmed by 4 bases and the J gene end by 6 bases; junction bases not matched to a gene: 7. The CDR3 totals 16 residues. The CDR3 nucleotides read TGTGCCAGCAGCTCGAGACTAGCGGGAGTAAGCAATGAGCAGTTCTTC. It translates to CASSSRLAGVSNEQFF.

The chain links TRBV7-9 to TRBJ2-2; TRBD2 matches 7 bases. The ends lost 3 bases at V and 6 bases at J; junction bases unmatched: 7. CDR1 is SEHNR and CDR2 is FQNEAQ in the germline V gene (reference sequence). The CDR3 sequence is 15 residues long. This CDR3 reads CASSLSSGPAGELFF. The CDR3 DNA follows: TGTGCCAGCAGCTTGAGTAGCGGGCCCGCCGGGGAGCTGTTTTTT.

The chain joins TRBV5-4 to TRBJ2-7, with 9 bases fitting TRBD1. The CDR3 length is 15 residues. The V segment lost 2 bases and the J segment 8 bases; nucleotides outside the gene matches: 11. Germline V gene sequence: CDR1 SGHNT, CDR2 YYREEE (reference sequence). In nucleotides, the CDR3 is TGTGCCAGCAGCTTACCCGGGACAGGGACTCCTCAGCAGTACTTC. Encoded protein: CASSLPGTGTPQQYF. Looking up the rest from reference TRBV5-4 and TRBJ2-7 gives the full variable domain: ETGVTQSPTHLIKTRGQQVTLRCSSQSGHNTVSWYQQALGQGPQFIFQYYREEENGRGNFPPRFSGLQFPNYSSELNVNALELDDSALYLCASSLPGTGTPQQYFGPGTRLTVT.

The chain couples TRBV29-1 to TRBJ1-2; 8 bases agree with TRBD1. CDR1 is SQVTM, CDR2 ANQGSEA, per germline. The J segment lost 7 bases and the V segment lost 4 bases, leaving 8 bases of the junction unmatched. The CDR3 runs to 13 residues. This CDR3 reads CSVVGRGRSGYTF. The DNA for the CDR3 is TGCAGCGTTGTGGGCAGGGGGCGAAGTGGCTACACCTTC.

Of note for this clone: Other DNA sequences in the sample encode the same CDR3. The chain recombines TRBV30 with TRBJ1-3; D call uncertain. The V and J ends lost 0 bases and 2 bases respectively, with 5 bases between them. CDR1 is GTSNPN and CDR2 is SVGIG in the germline V gene (reference sequence). The CDR3 totals 13 residues. In DNA form, the CDR3 reads TGTGCCTGGAGTGTCGCGACTGGAAACACCATATATTTT. Translating it yields CAWSVATGNTIYF.

The J gene is TRBJ2-7, the V gene TRBV6-5; 11 bases agree with TRBD1. V dropped 6 bases and J dropped 3; count of bases not matched to a gene: 4. The length of the CDR3 is 14 residues. Per the germline V gene, CDR1 is MNHEY and CDR2 is SVGAGI. As DNA, the CDR3 is TGTGCCAGCAGGGGGGACAGGGGGGACTACGAGCAGTACTTC. Encoded protein: CASRGDRGDYEQYF.

The chain combines TRBV5-4 with TRBJ1-2; D is unclear. Germline V CDR1 and CDR2: SGHNT, YYREEE (reference sequence). CDR3 length equals 16 residues. Trimming pared 4 bases from V and 2 bases from J, leaving 18 bases between. CDR3 in amino acids: CASSPLAATLNYGYTF. CDR3 bases: TGTGCCAGCAGCCCCCTGGCAGCTACACTAAACTATGGCTACACCTTC.

V and J are TRBV30 and TRBJ1-2, with 7 bases matching TRBD1. Germline V gene lookup returns CDR1 GTSNPN and CDR2 SVGIG (reference sequence). The CDR3 sequence is 13 residues long. V gave up 3 bases and J gave up 6 bases; unmatched junction bases: 7. The CDR3 DNA follows: TGTGCCTGGAGAGAGGGACAGTATGATGGCTACACCTTC. Protein: CAWREGQYDGYTF.

The chain has TRBV19 and TRBJ1-3, with 7 nucleotides matching TRBD1. Germline assignment: CDR1 LNHDA and CDR2 SQIVND (reference sequence). The CDR3 contains 15 residues. V dropped 4 bases and J dropped 0; count of bases not matched to a gene: 3. CDR3 in amino acids: CASSTTGRSGNTIYF. The DNA of the CDR3 is TGTGCCAGTAGTACGACAGGGCGCTCTGGAAACACCATATATTTT.

In this sample, this clone turned up once. The V and J genes are TRBV6-5 and TRBJ2-7; the match to TRBD1 covers 7 bases. Germline V CDR1 and CDR2: MNHEY, SVGAGI. The trim removed 8 bases at V and 0 bases at J, leaving 10 bases unmatched. This CDR3 spans 15 amino acids. The CDR3 reads CASSRADRPSYEQYF. CDR3 coding DNA: TGTGCCAGCTCCCGGGCGGACAGGCCCTCCTACGAGCAGTACTTC.

The rearrangement joins TRBV27 to TRBJ2-7; D is unclear. This CDR3 region has 14 residues. V was pared by 0 bases and J by 6 bases, with 12 bases between. Germline V gene lookup returns CDR1 MNHEY and CDR2 SMNVEV (reference sequence). The CDR3 DNA sequence: TGTGCCAGCAGTTTATCGTCGGTAGCATCCGAGCAGTACTTC. Translating gives CASSLSSVASEQYF.

This chain connects TRBV21-1 to TRBJ2-7; the D call in the table, TRBD1, was not verified against the DNA. TRBV21-1 is noted as a pseudogene. The CDR3 spans 13 residues. DNA of the CDR3: TGTGCCAGCAGCAGTGGGGCAGGGGGCGAGCAGTACTTC. Translated: CASSSGAGGEQYF.

This clone was seen a single time. CDR3 coding DNA: TGTGCCATCAGCCCAGGAGAGACCCAGTACTTC. Protein product: CAISPGETQYF. This chain joins TRBV10-3 and TRBJ2-5; the D is unclear. Trimming removed 6 bases from V and 4 bases from J, with 6 bases in between. Germline V lookup: CDR1 ENHRY, CDR2 SYGVKD. The CDR3 loop spans 11 amino acids.

The rearrangement joins TRBV7-3 to TRBJ2-3; D uncertain. Per the germline V gene, CDR1 is SGHTA and CDR2 is FQGTGA. This CDR3 has 12 residues. Between the trimmed V and J ends, which lost 4 bases and 7 bases, there was a span of 9 bases. Here the CDR3 reads CASSSTRNTQYF. In nucleotides, the CDR3 is TGTGCCAGCAGCTCAACCCGTAATACGCAGTATTTT.

This clone was found a few times. The CDR3 region is CASSAGLAGRFHEQYF. The CDR3 region has the DNA TGTGCCAGCAGCGCAGGACTAGCGGGACGATTCCACGAGCAGTACTTC. The chain recombines TRBV9 with TRBJ2-7; 12 nucleotides agree with TRBD2. Germline loops: CDR1 SGDLS, CDR2 YYNGEE. The CDR3 sequence is 16 residues long. Trimming at V came to 3 bases and at J to 5 bases, leaving 9 bases not matched to a gene.

The chain links TRBV19 to TRBJ2-7; perhaps TRBD1 as D (5 bases). V dropped 5 bases and J dropped 5 bases, with 16 bases sitting between them. Germline-derived CDR1 and CDR2 are LNHDA and SQIVND (reference sequence). This CDR3 is 14 amino acids long. CDR3 region: CASSPRQNRHEQYF. The CDR3 nucleotides are TGTGCCAGTAGTCCCCGACAGAATAGACACGAGCAGTACTTC.

This clone was recorded a few times. The CDR3 region is CASSWGDRDYGYTF. The CDR3, as DNA: TGTGCCAGCAGCTGGGGAGACAGGGACTATGGCTACACCTTC. V is TRBV5-4 and J is TRBJ1-2, with 7 positions matching TRBD1. Germline CDR1 and CDR2: SGHNT and YYREEE (reference sequence). Trimming took 3 bases from V and 3 from J; bases not matched to a gene: 5. The CDR3 sequence is 14 residues long.

This chain joins TRBV2 and TRBJ2-1; D remains unclear. The germline V gene has CDR1 SNHLY and CDR2 FYNNEI. Trimming took 6 bases from V and 6 from J, leaving 6 bases between them. CDR3 length: 11 amino acids. The CDR3, as DNA: TGTGCCAGCAGACCAGTCAATGAGCAGTTCTTC. Translating gives CASRPVNEQFF.

The J gene is TRBJ2-7, the V gene TRBV5-4; the match to TRBD1 covers 8 bases. Germline CDR1 and CDR2: SGHNT and YYREEE (reference sequence). The CDR3 extends over 15 amino acids. Unmatched junction bases numbered 8, after V lost 4 bases and J lost 2 bases. The DNA of the CDR3 is TGTGCCAGCAGCCGGAGACAGGGGAACACCTACGAGCAGTACTTC. Translating gives CASSRRQGNTYEQYF. Supplemented by reference TRBV5-4 and TRBJ2-7, the full variable domain reads ETGVTQSPTHLIKTRGQQVTLRCSSQSGHNTVSWYQQALGQGPQFIFQYYREEENGRGNFPPRFSGLQFPNYSSELNVNALELDDSALYLCASSRRQGNTYEQYFGPGTRLTVT.

This clone was observed a handful of times. The chain uses TRBV6-1 and TRBJ1-5, with D unclear. Germline V gives CDR1 MNHNS, CDR2 SASEGT. CDR3 length: 11 residues. The V and J ends lost 3 bases and 9 bases respectively, with 6 bases between them. CDR3: CASSDRGPQHF. The CDR3 DNA reads TGTGCCAGCAGTGATCGGGGGCCCCAGCATTTT.